These 19 T cell receptor beta chains were all obtained from the same sample, sequenced in a study of blood T cells in healthy people across ages. Next came a second PCR, run for about 7 to 11 cycles, which used a sample-barcoded 5' primer along with a J-beta primer mix. MiXCR, applied by TCRdb to the 5' RACE reads, yields one record per CDR3 protein. The sample records about 1.6 million distinct CDR3 sequences, roughly 32% being singletons. Sequencing was performed on blood. Receptors originate from a woman aged 25 to 45 in good health.

The chain uses TRBV28 and TRBJ2-7, with 12 bases matching TRBD2. This CDR3 has 16 residues. Germline CDR1 reads MDHEN; CDR2 reads SYDVKM. After removal of 3 bases from V and 7 bases from J, the junction contained 10 bases not matched to a gene. The CDR3 DNA follows: TGTGCCAGCAGTTTGCCTCTAGCGGGAGGGACTTGGGAGCAGTACTTC. It specifies CASSLPLAGGTWEQYF.

The chain joins TRBV4-1 to TRBJ2-5; a weak D match, TRBD1 (5 bases). V lost 0 bases to trimming and J lost 5 bases, with 19 bases between them. Looked up from germline, CDR1 is MGHRA and CDR2 is YSYEKL. CDR3 length equals 17 residues. CDR3 bases: TGCGCCAGCAGCCAAGAGTGGGGATGGGGCCCCGGGGAGACCCAGTACTTC. It yields the protein CASSQEWGWGPGETQYF.

This clonotype was counted once. The chain employs TRBV24-1 and TRBJ2-6; 7 bases align to TRBD1. Germline V gene data show CDR1 as KGHDR and CDR2 as SFDVKD. The CDR3 length is 19 residues. V was pared by 2 bases and J by 0 bases, with 9 bases of the junction left unmatched. CDR3 DNA sequence: TGTGCCACCAGTGATTCCCGGACAGGTGGCGTCTCTGGGGCCAACGTCCTGACTTTC. It codes for CATSDSRTGGVSGANVLTF.

The chain combines TRBV7-9 with TRBJ2-3; 8 bases agree with TRBD2. The CDR3 spans 17 residues. Germline loops: CDR1 SEHNR, CDR2 FQNEAQ (reference sequence). Losses at the gene ends were 1 base for V and 5 bases for J; bases not matched to a gene: 11. Here the CDR3 reads CASSLGDNGRAQDTQYF. The CDR3, as DNA: TGTGCCAGCAGCTTAGGCGACAACGGGAGGGCCCAAGATACGCAGTATTTT. The whole variable domain, remainder taken from reference TRBV7-9 and TRBJ2-3, is DTGVSQNPRHKITKRGQNVTFRCDPISEHNRLYWYRQTLGQGPEFLTYFQNEAQLEKSRLLSDRFSAERPKGSFSTLEIQRTEQGDSAMYLCASSLGDNGRAQDTQYFGPGTRLTVL.

The chain recombines TRBV20-1 with TRBJ2-5, with D maybe TRBD1 (9 bases). The germline V and J ends were trimmed by 0 bases and 5 bases, with 16 bases remaining between them. Germline CDR1 and CDR2: DFQATT and SNEGSKA (reference sequence). This CDR3 comprises 15 residues. The CDR3 loop is CSARDLSGTGETQYF. The CDR3 region has the DNA TGCAGTGCTAGAGATCTTAGCGGGACAGGGGAGACCCAGTACTTC.

This clonotype has just one count. The chain is built from TRBV20-1 and TRBJ2-7; TRBD1 aligns across 8 bases. This CDR3 region has 12 residues. Per germline, CDR1 DFQATT and CDR2 SNEGSKA (reference sequence). Trimming removed 2 bases from V and 7 bases from J; junction bases left unmatched: 4. CDR3 sequence reads: CSARKTGAEQYF. The DNA of the CDR3 is TGCAGTGCTAGAAAGACAGGGGCTGAGCAGTACTTC.

The rearrangement uses TRBV21-1 and TRBJ1-1; the table's D gene call, TRBD1, was not cross checked with the DNA. TRBV21-1 is given as a pseudogene. The length of the CDR3 is 16 residues. CDR3 region: CASGKGQEPTNTEAFF. Here the CDR3 DNA reads TGTGCCAGCGGCAAGGGACAGGAGCCGACCAACACTGAAGCTTTCTTT.

This clonotype was observed a few times. Mismatch with germline at one junction end may stem from a read error. The V call is TRBV5-1, the J call TRBJ2-1, with TRBD1 identical over 10 bases. The CDR3 runs to 14 residues. In germline, CDR1 is SGHRS, CDR2 YFSETQ. The CDR3 DNA reads as TGTGCCAGCTCCCGCCGGACAGGGGGCAATGAGCAGTTCTTC. It specifies CASSRRTGGNEQFF.

This clonotype turned up a few times. The chain is built from TRBV3-1 and TRBJ1-1, with D uncertain. The CDR3 consists of 16 residues. Looked up from germline, CDR1 is LGHDT and CDR2 is YNNKEL (reference sequence). V gave up 4 bases and J gave up 4 bases, with 19 bases separating them. The CDR3 DNA reads as TGTGCCAGCAGCCCTTTACGCCCGCACGTCGGCACTGAAGCTTTCTTT. Translating gives CASSPLRPHVGTEAFF. Complete variable domain (other parts from reference TRBV3-1 and TRBJ1-1): DTAVSQTPKYLVTQMGNDKSIKCEQNLGHDTMYWYKQDSKKFLKIMFSYNNKELIINETVPNRFSPKSPDKAHLNLHINSLELGDSAVYFCASSPLRPHVGTEAFFGQGTRLTVV.

This chain joins TRBV6-1 and TRBJ2-3; TRBD2 agrees at 16 bases. The CDR3 extends over 18 amino acids. The germline gives CDR1 MNHNS, CDR2 SASEGT. The trim removed 6 bases at V and 7 bases at J, leaving 13 bases unmatched. Here the CDR3 reads CASSSTGTSGGVGNTQYF. The CDR3 DNA follows: TGTGCCAGCAGCTCTACCGGGACTAGCGGGGGGGTCGGAAATACGCAGTATTTT.

The CDR3 sequence is CANVTGSYEQYF. DNA of the CDR3: TGTGCCAATGTAACAGGCTCCTACGAGCAGTACTTC. The chain uses TRBV2 and TRBJ2-7, with D possibly TRBD1 on 5 matching bases. The ends were cut back, 10 bases at V and 0 bases at J, with 10 bases in the middle. Per germline, CDR1 SNHLY and CDR2 FYNNEI. There are 12 residues in the CDR3.

This clonotype was found a few times. At one end, the junction sequence differs from germline, possibly due to a read error. The chain couples TRBV5-1 to TRBJ2-2; possibly TRBD1 for D (6 bases). Germline V lookup: CDR1 SGHRS, CDR2 YFSETQ. The CDR3 runs to 15 residues. The CDR3: CTSSLWAGVSGELFF. CDR3 in DNA: TGCACCAGCAGCTTGTGGGCAGGGGTATCCGGGGAGCTGTTTTTT. Combining the CDR3 with reference TRBV5-1 and TRBJ2-2 gives the whole variable domain KAGVTQTPRYLIKTRGQQVTLSCSPISGHRSVSWYQQTPGQGLQFLFEYFSETQRNKGNFPGRFSGRQFSNSRSEMNVSTLELGDSALYLCTSSLWAGVSGELFFGEGSRLTVL.

At least ten counts were recorded for this clonotype. The chain has TRBV10-3 and TRBJ2-3; either TRBD1 or TRBD2 may fit D (5 bases each). Germline V gene lookup returns CDR1 ENHRY and CDR2 SYGVKD. V was shortened by 2 bases and J by 6 bases, with 24 bases between the two germline ends. This CDR3 is 18 amino acids long. Here the CDR3 reads CAISEKGLAIIKGDTQYF. The CDR3 nucleotides are TGTGCCATCAGTGAGAAGGGGTTAGCGATCATTAAGGGGGATACGCAGTATTTT.

In the case of this clonotype: A read error is possible here, since a much larger clone lies one base away. J is TRBJ2-1 and V is TRBV15; TRBD2 is a possible D gene (5 bases). V lost 2 bases to trimming and J lost 3 bases, with 14 bases between them. The CDR3 is made up of 16 amino acids. Germline V gene lookup returns CDR1 LNHNV and CDR2 YYDKDF (reference sequence). The CDR3 DNA reads TGTGCCACCAGCAGAACTTTGCTCCGGGGCTACAATGAGCAGTTCTTC. This sequence encodes CATSRTLLRGYNEQFF. The full variable domain, with the rest looked up from reference TRBV15 and TRBJ2-1, is DAMVIQNPRYQVTQFGKPVTLSCSQTLNHNVMYWYQQKSSQAPKLLFHYYDKDFNNEADTPDNFQSRRPNTSFCFLDIRSPGLGDTAMYLCATSRTLLRGYNEQFFGPGTRLTVL.

This chain uses TRBV3-1 with TRBJ2-3; tentatively, D is TRBD2 (6 bases). Germline V CDR1 and CDR2: LGHDT, YNNKEL (reference sequence). This CDR3 is 16 amino acids long. V was pared by 2 bases and J by 0 bases, with 12 bases between. The chain's CDR3 is CASSQIGGVSTDTQYF. Here the CDR3 DNA reads TGTGCCAGCAGCCAAATCGGCGGGGTAAGCACAGATACGCAGTATTTT.

This clonotype was picked up a small number of times. The chain employs TRBV12-3 or TRBV12-4 and TRBJ2-7; 7 nucleotides align to TRBD1. V lost 3 bases to trimming and J lost 7 bases; unmatched junction nucleotides: 12. The CDR3 spans 15 residues. The CDR3 is CASSFEGALTLEQYF. Written as DNA, the CDR3 is TGTGCCAGCAGTTTTGAGGGGGCCCTTACGCTGGAGCAGTACTTC.

The chain joins TRBV29-1 to TRBJ2-1; no definite D call. This CDR3 is built from 13 residues. From germline, CDR1 is SQVTM and CDR2 ANQGSEA. Trimming pared 4 bases from V and 7 bases from J, leaving 14 bases between. In DNA, the CDR3 is TGCAGCGTTGCCGAAGGAGATATAAATGAGCAGTTCTTC. Its translation: CSVAEGDINEQFF.

This clonotype was recorded a few times. V gene TRBV6-1 combines with J gene TRBJ2-2; 8 bases agree with TRBD1. Trimming at V came to 10 bases and at J to 6 bases, leaving 13 bases not matched to a gene. Germline values: CDR1 MNHNS, CDR2 SASEGT. The CDR3 loop spans 15 amino acids. As DNA, the CDR3 is TGTGCCATCCTACCGGGACAGGTCGGATCCGGGGAGCTGTTTTTT. Amino acid sequence: CAILPGQVGSGELFF.

This clonotype appeared many times. This chain connects TRBV20-1 to TRBJ2-7; D gene uncertain. Trimming shortened V by 0 bases and J by 2 bases, and 5 bases separated the two germline ends. The CDR3 runs to 12 residues. Germline assignment: CDR1 DFQATT and CDR2 SNEGSKA (reference sequence). CDR3 protein: CSARETTYEQYF. CDR3 nucleotide sequence: TGCAGTGCTAGAGAGACCACCTACGAGCAGTACTTC.